This T cell receptor (beta chain) comes out of a study of OX40 agonist ivuxolimab in advanced cancers. Study context: While on treatment, patients had intravenous ivuxolimab at 0.01 to 10 mg/kg every 2 weeks. The study's findings and limits: The antigens recognized by the expanded peripheral T cells, that is their antigen specificity, were not determined.

Trimming took 7 bases from V and 7 from J, leaving 19 bases between them. Per germline, CDR1 MNHEY and CDR2 SVGAGI. The CDR3 sequence is 15 residues long. Produced via immunoSEQ multiplex PCR; TCRdb's table is partial and in-frame only. The profile shows roughly 58,000 clones, around nine tenths of them singletons. In regard to this clone: No antigen is known for it.

This chain connects TRBV6-5 to TRBJ1-4; no clear D. The material sequenced was CD4+ or CD8+ T cells sorted from blood, taken in a trial of the OX40 agonist ivuxolimab. The TCR originated in an adult with an advanced solid tumor such as melanoma, head and neck, liver or kidney cancer. CDR3 in amino acids: CASKEGAAGGEKLFF. CDR3 in DNA: TGTGCCAGCAAAGAGGGTGCCGCAGGCGGTGAAAAACTGTTTTTT.